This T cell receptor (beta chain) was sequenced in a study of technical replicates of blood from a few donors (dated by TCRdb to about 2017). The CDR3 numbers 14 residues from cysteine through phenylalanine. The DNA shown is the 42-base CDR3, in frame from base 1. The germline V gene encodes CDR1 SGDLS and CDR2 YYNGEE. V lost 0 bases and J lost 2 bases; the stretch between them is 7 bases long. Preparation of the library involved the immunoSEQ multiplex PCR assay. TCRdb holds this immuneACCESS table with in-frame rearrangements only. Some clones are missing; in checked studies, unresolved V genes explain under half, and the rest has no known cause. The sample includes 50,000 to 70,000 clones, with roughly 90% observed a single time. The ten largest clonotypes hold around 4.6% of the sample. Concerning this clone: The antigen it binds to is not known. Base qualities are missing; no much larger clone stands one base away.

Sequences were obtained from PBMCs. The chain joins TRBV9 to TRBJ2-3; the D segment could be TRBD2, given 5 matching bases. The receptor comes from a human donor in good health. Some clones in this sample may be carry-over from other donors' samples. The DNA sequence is TGTGCCAGCAGCGTAGCGGGGTTCACAGATACGCAGTATTTT. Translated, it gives CASSVAGFTDTQYF.